This record covers a single TCR beta chain. Antigen: not known. Individuals who donated were healthy Caucasians from Russia aged 6 to 90. The record originates from a study of blood T cells in healthy people across ages. Study-wide results and caveats: With donor CMV status unknown, expanded clonotype changes were possibly confounded.

A second PCR of roughly 7 to 11 cycles used a sample-barcoded 5' primer and a J-beta primer mix. Tagging of each cDNA molecule was performed by a template-switch adaptor with 12 random nucleotides. Using its own MiXCR run on the 5' RACE reads, TCRdb lists one record per CDR3 protein. The table records 650,000 to 1,000,000 distinct CDR3 sequences, approximately 35% of them present only once. V was trimmed by 5 bases and J by 5 bases, leaving 18 bases between them. This CDR3 region has 15 residues. Germline V gene lookup returns CDR1 SEHNR and CDR2 FQNEAQ (reference sequence). V gene TRBV7-9 combines with J gene TRBJ2-5; D unclear. The TCR originated in a young man in good health. The sample was blood. CDR3 residues: CASSARTGLLETQYF. The CDR3 DNA reads as TGTGCCAGCAGCGCACGGACGGGTCTACTGGAGACCCAGTACTTC.